The clone carrying this T cell receptor (beta chain) was picked up many times. The target antigen is unknown. A TCRbeta library incorporating unique molecular identifiers was prepared. TCRdb fed the PCR reads into MiXCR, producing one record per CDR3 protein. The sample shows roughly 160,000 distinct CDR3 sequences, approximately 10% of them seen only once. The sample is drawn from a study of T-cell reconstitution after alpha-beta-depleted transplantation in children. Regarding the study as a whole: Some patients owed their high day-60 TCRbeta diversity to surviving recipient T cells and thymic progenitors. Newly made T cells mostly supplied T-cell counts and diversity one year after transplant.

Germline V gives CDR1 SGHRS, CDR2 YFSETQ. Trimming shortened V by 1 base and J by 2 bases, and 10 bases separated the two germline ends. The CDR3 length is 15 residues. This receptor was identified in a boy younger than 10 with acute myeloid leukemia, due to receive a stem cell transplant. The rearrangement links TRBV5-1 to TRBJ2-1; a possible D gene is TRBD2 (5 bases). The sample consisted of PBMCs, taken before TCRalphabeta/CD19-depleted stem cell transplant. CDR3 sequence reads: CASSLFGVTYNEQFF. CDR3 bases: TGCGCCAGCAGCTTGTTCGGGGTTACCTACAATGAGCAGTTCTTC.